This T cell receptor (beta chain) was profiled in a study of shared clonotypes between healthy human individuals. Study-level results: It was the non-shared clonotypes that had lower generation probabilities than clonotypes shared by all four donors.

Measured with immunoSEQ multiplex PCR; TCRdb has only the in-frame clones, and not every one. Here the sample spans 2 million to 2.5 million clones, about 94% being singletons. Regarding this clone: Its antigen is not identified.

Germline loops: CDR1 SQVTM, CDR2 ANQGSEA. The ends were cut back, 7 bases at V and 7 bases at J, with 16 bases in the middle. This CDR3 spans 12 amino acids. The sequencing sample was made of naive CD4+ T cells sorted from blood. Described subset: CD45RA+ positively selected. This chain uses TRBV29-1 with TRBJ1-2; D possibly corresponds to TRBD1 (6 bases). This TCR was recovered from a man between 18 and 29 years old in good health. The CDR3 region has the DNA TGCAGCGCCTACAGGGTCGATCGTGGCTACACCTTC. Translating it yields CSAYRVDRGYTF.